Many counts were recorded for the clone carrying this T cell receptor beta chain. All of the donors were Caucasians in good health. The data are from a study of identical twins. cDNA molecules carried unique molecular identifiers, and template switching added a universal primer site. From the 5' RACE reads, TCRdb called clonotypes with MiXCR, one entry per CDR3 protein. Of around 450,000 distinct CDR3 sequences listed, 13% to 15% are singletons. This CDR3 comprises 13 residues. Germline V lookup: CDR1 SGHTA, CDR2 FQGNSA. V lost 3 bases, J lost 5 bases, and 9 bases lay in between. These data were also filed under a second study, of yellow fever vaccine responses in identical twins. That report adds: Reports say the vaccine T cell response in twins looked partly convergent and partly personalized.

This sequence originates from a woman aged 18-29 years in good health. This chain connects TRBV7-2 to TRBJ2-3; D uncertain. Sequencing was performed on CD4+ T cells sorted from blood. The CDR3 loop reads CASSFLRLDTQYF. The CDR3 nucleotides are TGTGCCAGCAGCTTCCTCCGGCTAGATACGCAGTATTTT. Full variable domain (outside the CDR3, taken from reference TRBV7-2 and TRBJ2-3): GAGVSQSPSNKVTEKGKDVELRCDPISGHTALYWYRQSLGQGLEFLIYFQGNSAPDKSGLPSDRFSAERTGGSVSTLTIQRTQQEDSAVYLCASSFLRLDTQYFGPGTRLTVL.